This T cell receptor beta chain stems from a study of blood T cell repertoires in COVID-19. Study-wide context: Spain, Italy and the United States supplied samples that represented acute and convalescent COVID-19. T cells, B-cell-depleted T cells, or PBMCs provided the cDNA or gDNA that served as material.

Two negative PCRs, clearance, or symptom resolution had been documented for recovered Cohort 3 donors. The sample holds one count of this clone. In the study's own analysis: Using reference gene primer amplification, nucleated cell counts were estimated. TCRdb's copy holds only in-frame clones and misses some; the assay was immunoSEQ multiplex PCR. D and trimming were read from the DNA, whereas the V and J calls and clone size are those reported in that table. The sample has almost 400,000 clones, nearly 90% seen once. The V end was cut by 0 bases, the J end by 4 bases, with 10 bases between. This CDR3 spans 14 amino acids. Germline CDR1 is KGHSH and CDR2 is LQKENI.

V and J are TRBV18 and TRBJ2-7, with TRBD2 as a possible D gene (5 bases). Sequencing was done on a sample of PBMCs or T cells enriched from blood (not recorded which). This TCR was sampled from a woman in her twenties or thirties who had recovered from COVID-19. DNA for the CDR3: TGTGCCAGCTCACCACCGGCTAGCAAGTACGAGCAGTACTTC. Protein product: CASSPPASKYEQYF.